Listed below are T cell receptor beta chains from one sample, sequenced in a study of Ad26.COV2.S vaccination and SARS-CoV-2 variants. Data came from immunoSEQ multiplex PCR; TCRdb stores just in-frame clones and leaves some out. The sample has about 680,000 clones, around 92% seen once. The sample was peripheral blood, taken in a trial of Ad26.COV2.S vaccine versus placebo. These TCRs come from a person between 18 and 60 years old who received the Ad26.COV2.S COVID-19 vaccine or a placebo. The CDR3 runs from the conserved cysteine through the conserved F or W. Fields, in order: D gene, V gene, clone size, J gene, CDR3 protein, CDR3 DNA. The D gene is left open where the match is weak. Clone size is stated in some rows and not others, as once, few, many or a class when expanded.

.	TRBV6-2/TRBV6-3	.	TRBJ1-5	CASSYRGTPGAQPQHF	TGTGCCAGCAGTTACCGAGGGACCCCAGGGGCTCAGCCCCAGCATTTT
TRBD2	TRBV10-1	.	TRBJ2-3	CASSQAGARDTQYF	TGCGCCAGCAGTCAAGCGGGAGCTCGGGATACGCAGTATTTT
TRBD1	TRBV7-9	.	TRBJ1-1	CASSLAATGVTEAFF	TGTGCCAGCAGCTTAGCCGCGACAGGGGTCACTGAAGCTTTCTTT
TRBD2	TRBV7-2	.	TRBJ2-3	CASSGGDTDTQYF	TGTGCCAGCAGCGGGGGGGACACAGATACGCAGTATTTT
.	TRBV6-1	.	TRBJ2-2	CASSWGLGNTGELFF	TGTGCCAGCAGTTGGGGTTTGGGGAACACCGGGGAGCTGTTTTTT
TRBD1	TRBV30	.	TRBJ1-4	CAWNQGQRVGKLFF	TGTGCCTGGAACCAGGGACAGCGAGTTGGAAAACTGTTTTTT
.	TRBV7-2	.	TRBJ2-7	CASSLGGRGSSYEQYF	TGTGCCAGCAGCTTAGGCGGCAGGGGAAGCTCCTACGAGCAGTACTTC
.	TRBV3-1/TRBV3-2	.	TRBJ2-3	CASSLLSGGTDTQYF	TGTGCCAGCAGCCTCCTCTCCGGTGGCACAGATACGCAGTATTTT
TRBD1	TRBV12-3/TRBV12-4	.	TRBJ1-5	CASTGTGDQPQHF	TGTGCCAGCACCGGGACAGGGGATCAGCCCCAGCATTTT
.	TRBV29-1	.	TRBJ2-5	CSVDPWARRAQYF	TGCAGCGTTGATCCCTGGGCCAGGCGGGCCCAGTACTTC
.	TRBV30	.	TRBJ1-2	CAWSVGVGYTF	TGTGCCTGGAGTGTAGGTGTCGGCTACACCTTC
.	TRBV7-3	.	TRBJ2-1	CASRPPGGSNEQFF	TGTGCCAGCAGACCACCTGGGGGGTCCAATGAGCAGTTCTTC
.	TRBV4-2	.	TRBJ2-4	CASSQAGEVGNIQYF	TGTGCCAGCAGCCAAGCGGGAGAAGTAGGAAACATTCAGTACTTC
.	TRBV19	.	TRBJ2-5	CASGGMSGETQYF	TGTGCCAGTGGTGGGATGTCCGGAGAGACCCAGTACTTC
.	TRBV11-2	.	TRBJ2-7	CASSLDRGGPYF	TGTGCCAGCAGCTTAGATAGGGGGGGGCCGTACTTC
TRBD1	TRBV4-3	.	TRBJ2-2	CASSRGFPTGGDTGELFF	TGCGCCAGCAGCCGAGGATTCCCGACAGGGGGTGACACCGGGGAGCTGTTTTTT
.	TRBV18	.	TRBJ1-4	CASSPLTATNEKLFF	TGTGCCAGCTCACCCCTGACAGCAACTAATGAAAAACTGTTTTTT
TRBD2	TRBV24-1	.	TRBJ2-1	CATSVVSGSINEQFF	TGTGCCACCAGTGTAGTTAGCGGGAGTATAAATGAGCAGTTCTTC
.	TRBV7-9	.	TRBJ2-1	CASSLGTKGGGQFF	TGTGCCAGCAGCTTAGGGACAAAGGGGGGCGGGCAGTTCTTC
.	TRBV24-1	.	TRBJ2-1	CATSSGGRVDNEQFF	TGTGCCACCAGTTCCGGGGGGCGTGTGGACAATGAGCAGTTCTTC
.	TRBV29-1	.	TRBJ2-1	CSGNQGFFGEQFF	TGCAGCGGTAACCAGGGTTTCTTTGGTGAGCAGTTCTTC
TRBD2	TRBV4-2	.	TRBJ2-3	CASSQDKAGPLAGEPDTQYF	TGTGCCAGCAGCCAAGATAAAGCGGGACCACTAGCGGGGGAGCCAGATACGCAGTATTTT
.	TRBV30	once	TRBJ2-3	CAWSAVRSHTQYF	TGTGCCTGGAGCGCCGTTAGGAGCCATACGCAGTATTTT
.	TRBV15	.	TRBJ2-1	CATTARRDEQFF	TGTGCCACCACGGCGCGGCGGGATGAGCAGTTCTTC
.	TRBV4-3	.	TRBJ2-5	CASSQDVRKETQYF	TGCGCCAGCAGCCAAGATGTCAGAAAAGAGACCCAGTACTTC
TRBD1	TRBV6-2/TRBV6-3	.	TRBJ1-1	CASSSWIQRDRKNTEAFF	TGTGCCAGCAGTTCCTGGATACAACGGGACAGAAAGAACACTGAAGCTTTCTTT
TRBD1	TRBV19	.	TRBJ2-7	CASSMPGQGAYEQYF	TGTGCCAGTAGTATGCCGGGACAGGGGGCCTACGAGCAGTACTTC
.	TRBV5-4	.	TRBJ2-5	CASSLDPGEETQYF	TGTGCCAGCAGCTTGGATCCGGGGGAAGAGACCCAGTACTTC
.	TRBV6-5	.	TRBJ2-7	CASSYQRRSYEQYF	TGTGCCAGCAGTTACCAACGGCGGTCCTACGAGCAGTACTTC
.	TRBV12-3/TRBV12-4	.	TRBJ1-4	CASSLPGVLKLFF	TGTGCCAGCAGTCTCCCGGGAGTTTTGAAACTGTTTTTT
.	TRBV11-2	.	TRBJ2-7	CASSLQEGAYEQYF	TGTGCCAGCAGCTTACAGGAGGGGGCCTACGAGCAGTACTTC
.	TRBV5-1	.	TRBJ2-2	CASRSAINTGELFF	TGCGCCAGCAGGTCCGCGATCAACACCGGGGAGCTGTTTTTT
.	TRBV30	.	TRBJ2-3	CAWTSGQHTQYF	TGTGCCTGGACTAGCGGACAGCATACGCAGTATTTT
.	TRBV7-9	.	TRBJ2-4	CASSLSLGIQYF	TGTGCCAGCAGCTTAAGCTTGGGGATTCAGTACTTC
.	TRBV12-2	.	TRBJ2-5	CASRLESGGDQETQYF	TGTGCAAGTCGCTTAGAGAGCGGGGGGGACCAAGAGACCCAGTACTTC
.	TRBV4-3	.	TRBJ1-4	CASSQDRGRVEKLFF	TGCGCCAGCAGCCAAGATAGGGGGAGGGTTGAAAAACTGTTTTTT
.	TRBV5-1	.	TRBJ2-2	CASSLAGTTGELFF	TGCGCCAGCAGCTTGGCTGGCACAACCGGGGAGCTGTTTTTT
.	TRBV30	.	TRBJ1-2	CAWSLGWANYGYTF	TGTGCCTGGAGTTTAGGGTGGGCTAACTATGGCTACACCTTC
TRBD1	TRBV4-2	once	TRBJ2-7	CASSQEMGQGTYEQYF	TGTGCCAGCAGCCAAGAAATGGGACAGGGCACCTACGAGCAGTACTTC
.	TRBV7-6	once	TRBJ2-5	CASSSATGTETQYF	TGTGCCAGCAGCTCGGCTACAGGGACCGAGACCCAGTACTTC
TRBD1	TRBV30	.	TRBJ1-1	CAWSPAGTGVAEAFF	TGTGCCTGGAGTCCCGCCGGGACAGGGGTAGCTGAAGCTTTCTTT
.	TRBV6-5	once	TRBJ2-4	CASSFGTPPGNIQYF	TGTGCCAGCAGCTTCGGGACTCCCCCGGGCAACATTCAGTACTTC
.	TRBV4-2	.	TRBJ2-7	CASSQERQAPYEQYF	TGTGCCAGCAGCCAAGAGAGACAGGCCCCTTACGAGCAGTACTTC
TRBD1	TRBV6-5	.	TRBJ2-1	CASRGDSRFYNEQFF	TGTGCCAGCAGGGGGGACAGCCGATTCTACAATGAGCAGTTCTTC
.	TRBV3-1/TRBV3-2	.	TRBJ2-3	CASSQGRRATDTQYF	TGTGCCAGCAGCCAAGGGCGCCGGGCCACAGATACGCAGTATTTT
.	TRBV27	.	TRBJ2-5	CASSLSLAQGYQETQYF	TGTGCCAGCAGTTTGAGTCTCGCCCAAGGGTACCAAGAGACCCAGTACTTC
TRBD2	TRBV19	.	TRBJ2-3	CASGRAGVDTQYF	TGTGCCAGTGGGCGCGCGGGAGTAGATACGCAGTATTTT
.	TRBV5-8	few	TRBJ2-7	CASSPSGTPSYEQYF	TGTGCCAGCAGTCCTTCCGGGACACCGTCCTACGAGCAGTACTTC
.	TRBV12-3/TRBV12-4	.	TRBJ1-5	CASSLYLGQPQHF	TGTGCCAGCAGTTTATATTTAGGCCAGCCCCAGCATTTT